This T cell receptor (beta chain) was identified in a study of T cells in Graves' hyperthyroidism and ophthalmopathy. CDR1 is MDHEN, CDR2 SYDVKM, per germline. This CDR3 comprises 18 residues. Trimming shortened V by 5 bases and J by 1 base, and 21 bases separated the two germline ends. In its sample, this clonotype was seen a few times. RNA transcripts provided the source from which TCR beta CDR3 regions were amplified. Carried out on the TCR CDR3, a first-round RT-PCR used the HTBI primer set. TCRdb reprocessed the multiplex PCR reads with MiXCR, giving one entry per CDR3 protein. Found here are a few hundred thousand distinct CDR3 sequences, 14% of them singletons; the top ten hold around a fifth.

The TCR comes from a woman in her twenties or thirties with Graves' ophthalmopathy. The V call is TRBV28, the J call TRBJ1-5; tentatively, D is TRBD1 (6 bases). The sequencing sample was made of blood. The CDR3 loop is CASSKTGSQTLSNQPQHF. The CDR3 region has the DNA TGTGCCAGCAGTAAGACAGGAAGCCAGACACTAAGCAATCAGCCCCAGCATTTT.